This is a list of T cell receptor beta chains from one sample in a study of blood T cell repertoires in COVID-19. Using immunoSEQ multiplex PCR, the repertoire was profiled, and TCRdb retains in-frame clones only, with some absent. The sample yields 250,000 to 300,000 clones, roughly 84% seen once. The sample consisted of PBMCs or T cells enriched from blood (not recorded which). The receptors here all came from a man in his fifties or sixties who had recovered from COVID-19. Both conserved end residues are part of each CDR3. A D gene is named only where the DNA matches it firmly. Rows may omit the clone size; those that give it use once, few, many or a size class.

abundance: once
j_gene: TRBJ2-3
len: 15
v_gene: TRBV11-2
d_gene: TRBD2
CDR3aa: CASSLETSRRDTQYF
CDR3nt: TGTGCCAGCAGCTTAGAGACTAGCAGAAGAGATACGCAGTATTTT

abundance: .
j_gene: TRBJ2-1
len: 14
v_gene: TRBV18
d_gene: .
CDR3aa: CASSPDLGINEQFF
CDR3nt: TGTGCCAGCTCACCGGACTTGGGGATTAATGAGCAGTTCTTC

abundance: few
j_gene: TRBJ1-6
len: 13
v_gene: TRBV19
d_gene: TRBD1
CDR3aa: CASSIETGGSTHF
CDR3nt: TGTGCCAGTAGTATTGAGACAGGGGGCTCTACCCACTTT

abundance: .
j_gene: TRBJ2-6
len: 16
v_gene: TRBV6-4
d_gene: .
CDR3aa: CASSDSNSPGANVLTF
CDR3nt: TGTGCCAGCAGTGACTCTAACAGCCCTGGGGCCAACGTCCTGACTTTC

abundance: few
j_gene: TRBJ2-7
len: 12
v_gene: TRBV5-1
d_gene: TRBD1
CDR3aa: CASSITGGEQYF
CDR3nt: TGCGCCAGCAGCATTACAGGGGGCGAGCAGTACTTC

abundance: once
j_gene: TRBJ2-6
len: 15
v_gene: TRBV5-6
d_gene: .
CDR3aa: CASSLAGYGANVLTF
CDR3nt: TGTGCCAGCAGCCTTGCAGGGTACGGGGCCAACGTCCTGACTTTC

abundance: medium-sized
j_gene: TRBJ1-5
len: 16
v_gene: TRBV27
d_gene: TRBD1
CDR3aa: CASSSTGGGWDQPQHF
CDR3nt: TGTGCCAGCAGTTCAACAGGGGGGGGTTGGGATCAGCCCCAGCATTTT

abundance: once
j_gene: TRBJ1-4
len: 13
v_gene: TRBV28
d_gene: .
CDR3aa: CASITGGSEKLFF
CDR3nt: TGTGCCAGTATAACAGGCGGCAGCGAAAAACTGTTTTTT

abundance: .
j_gene: TRBJ2-3
len: 16
v_gene: TRBV9
d_gene: TRBD2
CDR3aa: CASSGPASGSADTQYF
CDR3nt: TGTGCCAGCAGCGGTCCCGCGAGCGGGAGCGCAGATACGCAGTATTTT

abundance: .
j_gene: TRBJ2-7
len: 14
v_gene: TRBV7-2
d_gene: .
CDR3aa: CASSSARGSYEQYF
CDR3nt: TGTGCCAGCAGCTCGGCCCGAGGGTCCTACGAGCAGTACTTC

abundance: .
j_gene: TRBJ1-2
len: 14
v_gene: TRBV18
d_gene: .
CDR3aa: CASSPALREDGYTF
CDR3nt: TGTGCCAGCTCACCCGCCCTCAGGGAGGATGGCTACACCTTC

abundance: .
j_gene: TRBJ1-4
len: 20
v_gene: TRBV15
d_gene: TRBD1
CDR3aa: CATSSWAGTGNFPTNEKLFF
CDR3nt: TGTGCCACCAGCAGCTGGGCTGGGACAGGAAATTTTCCAACTAATGAAAAACTGTTTTTT

abundance: .
j_gene: TRBJ2-3
len: 16
v_gene: TRBV7-9
d_gene: TRBD2
CDR3aa: CASSESLAGGADTQYF
CDR3nt: TGTGCCAGCAGCGAAAGTCTAGCGGGGGGGGCAGATACGCAGTATTTT

abundance: once
j_gene: TRBJ2-2
len: 17
v_gene: TRBV3-1/TRBV3-2
d_gene: TRBD1
CDR3aa: CASSQRTGGLGTGELFF
CDR3nt: TGTGCCAGCAGCCAAAGGACAGGGGGCCTTGGCACCGGGGAGCTGTTTTTT

abundance: .
j_gene: TRBJ2-1
len: 15
v_gene: TRBV13
d_gene: TRBD2
CDR3aa: CASSLAGGPDNEQFF
CDR3nt: TGTGCCAGCAGCTTGGCGGGAGGACCTGACAATGAGCAGTTCTTC

abundance: .
j_gene: TRBJ1-1
len: 16
v_gene: TRBV27
d_gene: .
CDR3aa: CASRGAGLVMNTEAFF
CDR3nt: TGTGCCAGCAGAGGTGCAGGGCTAGTCATGAACACTGAAGCTTTCTTT

abundance: few
j_gene: TRBJ1-3
len: 17
v_gene: TRBV4-2
d_gene: .
CDR3aa: CASSQDKGGGSGNTIYF
CDR3nt: TGTGCCAGCAGCCAAGATAAAGGGGGTGGCTCTGGAAACACCATATATTTT

abundance: .
j_gene: TRBJ2-7
len: 14
v_gene: TRBV6-5
d_gene: .
CDR3aa: CASSSATGDYEQYF
CDR3nt: TGTGCCAGCAGCTCCGCGACAGGAGATTACGAGCAGTACTTC

abundance: .
j_gene: TRBJ1-1
len: 15
v_gene: TRBV18
d_gene: .
CDR3aa: CASSPPLGRNTEAFF
CDR3nt: TGTGCCAGCTCACCACCGTTAGGGAGGAACACTGAAGCTTTCTTT

abundance: .
j_gene: TRBJ2-3
len: 14
v_gene: TRBV5-1
d_gene: .
CDR3aa: CASSSGLSTDTQYF
CDR3nt: TGCGCCAGCAGCTCGGGGTTGTCCACAGATACGCAGTATTTT

abundance: few
j_gene: TRBJ1-2
len: 16
v_gene: TRBV6-1
d_gene: TRBD1
CDR3aa: CASSAPGQGTNYGYTF
CDR3nt: TGTGCCAGCAGTGCACCGGGACAGGGAACTAACTATGGCTACACCTTC

abundance: .
j_gene: TRBJ1-6
len: 15
v_gene: TRBV5-1
d_gene: .
CDR3aa: CASSLAQTNNSPLHF
CDR3nt: TGCGCCAGCAGCTTGGCCCAGACAAATAATTCACCCCTCCACTTT

abundance: .
j_gene: TRBJ1-2
len: 14
v_gene: TRBV7-9
d_gene: TRBD1
CDR3aa: CASSLIQGIGGYTF
CDR3nt: TGTGCCAGCAGCTTGATACAGGGGATCGGGGGCTACACCTTC

abundance: .
j_gene: TRBJ1-6
len: 16
v_gene: TRBV7-8
d_gene: .
CDR3aa: CASSRGDAGYNSPLHF
CDR3nt: TGTGCCAGCAGCCGAGGGGATGCAGGGTATAATTCACCCCTCCACTTT

abundance: few
j_gene: TRBJ2-1
len: 16
v_gene: TRBV29-1
d_gene: .
CDR3aa: CSVEDPLARIYNEQFF
CDR3nt: TGCAGCGTTGAAGATCCCCTAGCCAGGATCTACAATGAGCAGTTCTTC

abundance: .
j_gene: TRBJ1-6
len: 15
v_gene: TRBV9
d_gene: TRBD1
CDR3aa: CASSGMTGFNSPLHF
CDR3nt: TGTGCCAGCAGCGGAATGACAGGGTTTAATTCACCCCTCCACTTT

abundance: once
j_gene: TRBJ1-4
len: 14
v_gene: TRBV7-2
d_gene: .
CDR3aa: CASSSTRDSQKLFF
CDR3nt: TGTGCCAGCAGCTCAACCCGGGACTCACAAAAACTGTTTTTT

abundance: .
j_gene: TRBJ1-4
len: 14
v_gene: TRBV19
d_gene: TRBD1
CDR3aa: CASSKGTGGEKLFF
CDR3nt: TGTGCCAGTAGTAAAGGGACAGGGGGTGAAAAACTGTTTTTT

abundance: .
j_gene: TRBJ2-1
len: 13
v_gene: TRBV14
d_gene: .
CDR3aa: CASSANRVGEQFF
CDR3nt: TGTGCCAGCAGCGCGAACAGGGTGGGGGAGCAGTTCTTC

abundance: .
j_gene: TRBJ2-4
len: 11
v_gene: TRBV30
d_gene: TRBD1
CDR3aa: CAWSDRGIQYF
CDR3nt: TGTGCCTGGAGCGACAGGGGCATTCAGTACTTC

abundance: .
j_gene: TRBJ1-6
len: 15
v_gene: TRBV2
d_gene: TRBD1
CDR3aa: CASSSTGGSNSPLHF
CDR3nt: TGTGCCAGCAGTAGTACAGGGGGCTCTAATTCACCCCTCCACTTT

abundance: .
j_gene: TRBJ2-5
len: 16
v_gene: TRBV5-1
d_gene: .
CDR3aa: CASTPSDSKFGETQYF
CDR3nt: TGCGCCAGCACCCCCTCGGACTCAAAATTCGGAGAGACCCAGTACTTC

abundance: few
j_gene: TRBJ2-7
len: 14
v_gene: TRBV5-1
d_gene: .
CDR3aa: CASSLGDSSYEQYF
CDR3nt: TGCGCCAGCAGCTTGGGGGACTCATCCTACGAGCAGTACTTC

abundance: .
j_gene: TRBJ1-5
len: 14
v_gene: TRBV3-1/TRBV3-2
d_gene: .
CDR3aa: CASSPTGRDQPQHF
CDR3nt: TGTGCCAGCAGCCCAACGGGAAGAGATCAGCCCCAGCATTTT

abundance: .
j_gene: TRBJ2-5
len: 19
v_gene: TRBV28
d_gene: TRBD2
CDR3aa: CASSPTLGTSGLREETQYF
CDR3nt: TGTGCCAGCAGTCCCACTCTTGGGACTAGCGGGCTGAGGGAAGAGACCCAGTACTTC